These 13 T cell receptor beta chains were all obtained from the same sample, sequenced in a study of early stage breast cancer tumors. Assay: immunoSEQ multiplex PCR; the TCRdb copy retains only in-frame clones and omits some. The repertoire has several thousand clones, 64% of them found once; the top ten carry approximately 26%. The sample comprised breast tumor tissue. These receptors came from a person aged 45 to 59 with breast cancer.

The DNA of the CDR3 is TGTGCCAGCAGCTCCGACGGCTATTCCGGGGAGCTGTTTTTT. This translates into CASSSDGYSGELFF. V usage is TRBV11-2 and J usage is TRBJ2-2; D is unclear. The V gene's germline CDR1 is SGHAT and CDR2 FQNNGV. Trimming took off 4 bases at V and 6 bases at J, with 12 bases between the two ends. There are 14 residues in the CDR3. Full variable domain (remainder filled in from reference TRBV11-2 and TRBJ2-2): EAGVAQSPRYKIIEKRQSVAFWCNPISGHATLYWYQQILGQGPKLLIQFQNNGVVDDSQLPKDRFSAERLKGVDSTLKIQPAKLEDSAVYLCASSSDGYSGELFFGEGSRLTVL.

The rearrangement uses TRBV9 and TRBJ2-6, with a tentative D call TRBD1 (7 bases). Trimming removed 0 bases from V and 0 bases from J, with 19 bases in between. In germline, CDR1 is SGDLS, CDR2 YYNGEE. There are 20 residues in the CDR3. CDR3 region: CASSVGLGGRFRSGANVLTF. CDR3 nucleotide sequence: TGTGCCAGCAGCGTAGGACTAGGGGGCAGGTTCCGCTCTGGGGCCAACGTCCTGACTTTC. Filled out from reference TRBV9 and TRBJ2-6, the complete variable domain reads DSGVTQTPKHLITATGQRVTLRCSPRSGDLSVYWYQQSLDQGLQFLIQYYNGEERAKGNILERFSAQQFPDLHSELNLSSLELGDSALYFCASSVGLGGRFRSGANVLTFGAGSRLTVL.

The rearrangement uses TRBV2 and TRBJ1-5, with TRBD1 matching over 9 bases. The CDR3 consists of 15 residues. Germline values: CDR1 SNHLY, CDR2 FYNNEI. Trimming removed 7 bases from V and 3 bases from J; junction bases left unmatched: 7. CDR3 sequence: CASTTDRGANQPQHF. CDR3 in DNA: TGTGCCAGCACTACAGACAGGGGGGCCAATCAGCCCCAGCATTTT.

This chain uses TRBV11-2 with TRBJ2-5, with TRBD1 matching 8 bases. J gave up 6 bases and V 5 bases, and 11 bases lay outside the gene matches. The CDR3 is 15 amino acids. Germline V gene lookup returns CDR1 SGHAT and CDR2 FQNNGV. CDR3 coding DNA: TGTGCCAGCAGCCCGGGGACAGGCCCCCAGAAGACCCAGTACTTC. Its protein is CASSPGTGPQKTQYF. Based on the CDR3 plus reference TRBV11-2 and TRBJ2-5, the full variable domain is EAGVAQSPRYKIIEKRQSVAFWCNPISGHATLYWYQQILGQGPKLLIQFQNNGVVDDSQLPKDRFSAERLKGVDSTLKIQPAKLEDSAVYLCASSPGTGPQKTQYFGPGTRLLVL.

This clone was counted only a few times. The V gene is TRBV19, the J gene TRBJ1-5, with D maybe TRBD1 (6 bases). This CDR3 spans 14 amino acids. V lost 2 bases, J lost 6 bases, and 11 bases lay in between. Germline V lookup: CDR1 LNHDA, CDR2 SQIVND (reference sequence). Written as DNA, the CDR3 is TGTGCCAGTAGTATAATACAGGGCGGTCAGCCCCAGCATTTT. Protein product: CASSIIQGGQPQHF.

The chain combines TRBV4-1 with TRBJ2-5; unclear D gene. V lost 0 bases and J lost 5, with 7 bases in between. Germline V gives CDR1 MGHRA, CDR2 YSYEKL. This CDR3 spans 13 amino acids. The CDR3 nucleotides are TGCGCCAGCAGCCAAGAGGGTAGCGAGACCCAGTACTTC. It specifies CASSQEGSETQYF.

This clone was detected a few times. The chain combines TRBV9 with TRBJ2-3, with TRBD2 identical over 7 bases. This CDR3 is 13 amino acids long. Germline V gives CDR1 SGDLS, CDR2 YYNGEE. The V segment lost 5 bases and the J segment 3 bases; nucleotides outside the gene matches: 3. CDR3 nucleotides: TGTGCCAGCAGTTTGGGACTAACAGATACGCAGTATTTT. It encodes CASSLGLTDTQYF.

In its sample, this clone was seen a few times. The J gene is TRBJ1-2, the V gene TRBV4-3; TRBD1 might be the D (5 bases). CDR1 is LGHNA, CDR2 YSLEER, per germline. CDR3 size: 17 residues. V lost 0 bases, J lost 4 bases, and 18 bases lay in between. The DNA for the CDR3 is TGCGCCAGCAGCCAAGATCCTGGCGGACCGGGGGTCTATGGCTACACCTTC. Protein sequence: CASSQDPGGPGVYGYTF.

The V and J genes are TRBV11-3 and TRBJ2-1; the match to TRBD1 covers 8 bases. The CDR3 is made up of 15 amino acids. Losses at the gene ends were 1 base for V and 7 bases for J; bases not matched to a gene: 6. Germline V gene sequence: CDR1 SGHNT, CDR2 YENEEA. The CDR3 DNA reads as TGTGCCAGCAGCTTAGGACAGGGGAGTTTGAATGAGCAGTTCTTC. Amino acids: CASSLGQGSLNEQFF.

This chain uses TRBV5-1 with TRBJ1-4, with 7 bases that match TRBD1. Trimming at V came to 0 bases and at J to 1 base, leaving 9 bases not matched to a gene. This CDR3 comprises 18 residues. Germline V gives CDR1 SGHRS, CDR2 YFSETQ. The CDR3 protein is CASSLGQGGGRTNEKLFF. CDR3 coding DNA: TGCGCCAGCAGCTTGGGACAGGGCGGCGGGCGAACTAATGAAAAACTGTTTTTT.

This clone was seen a few times. The chain uses TRBV5-6 and TRBJ2-1; weak D call: TRBD2 (6 bases). V gave up 0 bases and J gave up 4 bases, with 11 bases separating them. The length of the CDR3 is 15 residues. Looked up from germline, CDR1 is SGHDT and CDR2 is YYEEEE. The CDR3 coding sequence is TGTGCCAGCAGCTTGGTTCCCAGCGGGTACAATGAGCAGTTCTTC. It is translated as CASSLVPSGYNEQFF.

The J gene is TRBJ2-7, the V gene TRBV5-8; TRBD1 matches at 9 bases. The V segment lost 4 bases and the J segment 3 bases; nucleotides outside the gene matches: 8. The CDR3 consists of 15 residues. Germline V lookup: CDR1 SGHTS, CDR2 YDEGEE. CDR3 DNA sequence: TGTGCCAGCAGCACACGGACAGGGGTATTCTACGAGCAGTACTTC. Its translation: CASSTRTGVFYEQYF.

J is TRBJ2-3 and V is TRBV9, with 8 positions matching TRBD1. J gave up 0 bases and V 3 bases, and 6 bases lay outside the gene matches. The CDR3 spans 16 residues. CDR1 and CDR2 (germline): SGDLS, YYNGEE. CDR3 sequence: CASSGETGASTDTQYF. The DNA for the CDR3 is TGTGCCAGCAGCGGAGAGACAGGGGCTAGCACAGATACGCAGTATTTT. Using reference TRBV9 and TRBJ2-3 for the parts outside the CDR3, the full variable domain is DSGVTQTPKHLITATGQRVTLRCSPRSGDLSVYWYQQSLDQGLQFLIQYYNGEERAKGNILERFSAQQFPDLHSELNLSSLELGDSALYFCASSGETGASTDTQYFGPGTRLTVL.